This T cell receptor beta chain was captured by sequencing in a study of T cell responses to AZD1222 COVID-19 vaccine. Study in general: Analyses pooled second doses at about 4 or about 12 weeks. Study results and limitations: Reportedly, nearly half of unique spike TCRs recognized epitopes outside B.1.351/B.1.1.7 mutations. Repertoires were collected only later (after the peak T cell response had occurred). White British people made up most donors, females outnumbered males, and clonal diversity was possibly underestimated.

J gave up 6 bases and V 7 bases, and 12 bases lay outside the gene matches. The CDR3 is 14 amino acids. Germline CDR1 reads SQVTM; CDR2 reads ANQGSEA. TCRdb's copy holds only in-frame clones and misses some; the assay was immunoSEQ multiplex PCR. The data show roughly 100,000 clones, 70% to 90% seen once. This clone was counted only a few times. What it binds is not known. The sequenced sample was peripheral blood, obtained on day 0 of AZD1222 vaccination. This chain connects TRBV29-1 to TRBJ2-1; TRBD2 agrees at 7 bases. This receptor was taken from an adult in good health. CDR3 coding DNA: TGCAGCGCGTTCATCCGACTAGCTGGCAATGAGCAGTTCTTC. It codes for CSAFIRLAGNEQFF.